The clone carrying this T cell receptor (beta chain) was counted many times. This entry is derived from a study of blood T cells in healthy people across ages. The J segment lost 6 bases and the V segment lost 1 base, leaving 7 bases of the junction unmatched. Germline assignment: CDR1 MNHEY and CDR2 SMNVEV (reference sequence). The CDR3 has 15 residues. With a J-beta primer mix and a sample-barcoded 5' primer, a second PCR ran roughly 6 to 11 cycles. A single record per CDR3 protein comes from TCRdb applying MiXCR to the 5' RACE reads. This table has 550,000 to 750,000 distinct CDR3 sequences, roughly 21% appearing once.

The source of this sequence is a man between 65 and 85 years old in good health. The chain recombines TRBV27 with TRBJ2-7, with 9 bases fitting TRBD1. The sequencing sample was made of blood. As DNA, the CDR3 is TGTGCCAGCAGTTTATTTGGACAGGGGCATTCCGAGCAGTACTTC. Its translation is CASSLFGQGHSEQYF.